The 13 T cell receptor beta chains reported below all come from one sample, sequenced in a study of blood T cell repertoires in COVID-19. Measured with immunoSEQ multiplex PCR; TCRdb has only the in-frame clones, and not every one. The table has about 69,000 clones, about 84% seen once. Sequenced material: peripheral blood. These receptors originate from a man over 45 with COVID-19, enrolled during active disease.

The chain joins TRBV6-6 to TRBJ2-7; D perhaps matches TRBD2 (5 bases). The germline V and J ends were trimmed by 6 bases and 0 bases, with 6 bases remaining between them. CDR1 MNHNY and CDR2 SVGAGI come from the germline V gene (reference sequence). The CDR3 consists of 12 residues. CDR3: CASRGSSYEQYF. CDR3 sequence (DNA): TGTGCCAGCAGGGGGAGCTCCTACGAGCAGTACTTC.

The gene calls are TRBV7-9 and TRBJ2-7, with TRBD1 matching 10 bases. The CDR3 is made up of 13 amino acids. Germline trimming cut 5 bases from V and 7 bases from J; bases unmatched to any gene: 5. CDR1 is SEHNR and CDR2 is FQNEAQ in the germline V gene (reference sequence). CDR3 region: CASSPGQGSEQYF. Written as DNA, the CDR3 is TGTGCCAGCAGCCCGGGACAGGGGAGTGAGCAGTACTTC. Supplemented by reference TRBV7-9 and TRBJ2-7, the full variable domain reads DTGVSQNPRHKITKRGQNVTFRCDPISEHNRLYWYRQTLGQGPEFLTYFQNEAQLEKSRLLSDRFSAERPKGSFSTLEIQRTEQGDSAMYLCASSPGQGSEQYFGPGTRLTVT.

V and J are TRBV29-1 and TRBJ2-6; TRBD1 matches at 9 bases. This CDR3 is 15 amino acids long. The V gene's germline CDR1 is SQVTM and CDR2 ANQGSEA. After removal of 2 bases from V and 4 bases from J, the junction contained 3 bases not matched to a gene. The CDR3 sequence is CSVEHRGRGANVLTF. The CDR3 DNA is TGCAGCGTTGAACACAGGGGGCGAGGGGCCAACGTCCTGACTTTC.

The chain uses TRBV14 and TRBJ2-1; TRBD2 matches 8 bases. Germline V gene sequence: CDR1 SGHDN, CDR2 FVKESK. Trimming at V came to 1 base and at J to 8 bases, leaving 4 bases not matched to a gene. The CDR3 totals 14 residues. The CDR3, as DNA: TGTGCCAGCAGCCAAGTCGGGGGGGCTTATGAGCAGTTCTTC. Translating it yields CASSQVGGAYEQFF.

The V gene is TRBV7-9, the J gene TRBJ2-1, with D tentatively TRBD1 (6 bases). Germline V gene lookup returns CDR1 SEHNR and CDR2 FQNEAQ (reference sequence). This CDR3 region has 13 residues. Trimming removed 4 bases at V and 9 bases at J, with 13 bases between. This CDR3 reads CASSSRGPFEQFF. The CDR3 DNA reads TGTGCCAGCAGCTCCAGGGGTCCTTTTGAGCAGTTCTTC.

The CDR3 spells CASSPPYRRHTQYF. The CDR3 region has the DNA TGTGCCAGCAGCCCGCCCTACAGGCGCCATACGCAGTATTTT. V usage is TRBV7-2 and J usage is TRBJ2-3; D perhaps matches TRBD1 (5 bases). Trimming pared 5 bases from V and 7 bases from J, leaving 16 bases between. This CDR3 has 14 amino acids. Per germline, CDR1 SGHTA and CDR2 FQGNSA.

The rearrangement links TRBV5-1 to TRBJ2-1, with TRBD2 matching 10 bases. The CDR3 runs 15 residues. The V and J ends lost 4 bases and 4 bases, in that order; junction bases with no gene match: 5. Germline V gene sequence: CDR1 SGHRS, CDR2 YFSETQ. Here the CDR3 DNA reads TGCGCCAGCAGCCCCCGAGCGGGGGGGTACAATGAGCAGTTCTTC. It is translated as CASSPRAGGYNEQFF. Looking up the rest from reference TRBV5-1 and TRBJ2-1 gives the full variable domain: KAGVTQTPRYLIKTRGQQVTLSCSPISGHRSVSWYQQTPGQGLQFLFEYFSETQRNKGNFPGRFSGRQFSNSRSEMNVSTLELGDSALYLCASSPRAGGYNEQFFGPGTRLTVL.

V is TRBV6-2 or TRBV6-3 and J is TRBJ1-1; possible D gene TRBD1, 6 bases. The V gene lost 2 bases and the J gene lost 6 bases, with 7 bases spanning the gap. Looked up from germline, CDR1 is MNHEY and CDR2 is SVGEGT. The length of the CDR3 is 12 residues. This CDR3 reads CASSYNRAEAFF. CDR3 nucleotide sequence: TGTGCCAGCAGTTACAACAGGGCTGAAGCTTTCTTT.

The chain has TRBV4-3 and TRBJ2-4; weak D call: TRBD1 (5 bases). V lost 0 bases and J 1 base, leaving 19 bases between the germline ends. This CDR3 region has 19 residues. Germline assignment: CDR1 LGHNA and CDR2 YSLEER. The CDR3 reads CASSQDRSLGHYAKNIQYF. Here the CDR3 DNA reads TGCGCCAGCAGCCAAGATCGGTCGTTGGGGCACTACGCCAAAAACATTCAGTACTTC.

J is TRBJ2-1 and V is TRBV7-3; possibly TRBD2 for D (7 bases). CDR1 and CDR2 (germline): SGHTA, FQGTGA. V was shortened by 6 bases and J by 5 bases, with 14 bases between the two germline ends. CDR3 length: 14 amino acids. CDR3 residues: CASSTGGTNNEQFF. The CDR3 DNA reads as TGTGCCAGCAGTACGGGGGGCACAAACAATGAGCAGTTCTTC.

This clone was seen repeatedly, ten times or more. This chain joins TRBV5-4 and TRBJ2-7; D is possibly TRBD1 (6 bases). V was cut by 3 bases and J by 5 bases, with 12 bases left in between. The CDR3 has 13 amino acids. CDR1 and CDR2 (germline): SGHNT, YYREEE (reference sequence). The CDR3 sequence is CASSSRHRDEQYF. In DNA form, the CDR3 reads TGTGCCAGCAGCTCACGCCACAGGGACGAGCAGTACTTC.

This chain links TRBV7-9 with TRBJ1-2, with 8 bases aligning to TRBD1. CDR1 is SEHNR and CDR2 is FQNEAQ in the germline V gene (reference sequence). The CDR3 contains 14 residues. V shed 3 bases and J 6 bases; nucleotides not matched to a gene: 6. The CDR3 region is CASSFKDRVDGYTF. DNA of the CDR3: TGTGCCAGCAGCTTCAAGGACAGGGTTGATGGCTACACCTTC.

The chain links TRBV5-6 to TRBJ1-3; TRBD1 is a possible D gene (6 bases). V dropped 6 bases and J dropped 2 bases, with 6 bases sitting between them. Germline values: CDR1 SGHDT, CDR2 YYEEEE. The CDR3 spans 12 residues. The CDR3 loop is CASTGAGNTIYF. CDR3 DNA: TGTGCCAGCACAGGGGCTGGAAACACCATATATTTT.